The 20 T cell receptor beta chains below all came from one sample that was sequenced in a study of CD8+ T cells in alopecia areata. Extraction and reverse transcription of RNA yielded cDNA as the sequencing template. Method: immunoSEQ multiplex PCR; TCRdb's copy keeps in-frame clones and lacks some. Of 200,000 to 250,000 clones listed, 43% are singletons. Treatment meaning: oral pan-JAK inhibitor, 5-10 mg twice daily. The specimen comprised CD4+ T cells sorted from blood, sampled at approximately week 36, from a patient treated with tofacitinib. These receptors came from a human donor with alopecia areata.

The chain employs TRBV7-2 and TRBJ2-1; TRBD2 is a possible D gene (6 bases). Germline CDR1 reads SGHTA; CDR2 reads FQGNSA. The CDR3 runs to 13 residues. V dropped 5 bases and J dropped 4 bases, with 9 bases sitting between them. The CDR3 loop is CASSHGTYNEQFF. The CDR3 DNA reads TGTGCCAGCAGCCACGGGACTTACAATGAGCAGTTCTTC.

The V call is TRBV5-1, the J call TRBJ1-1; tentative D call: TRBD1 (6 bases). This CDR3 is 14 amino acids long. V lost 0 bases and J lost 10, with 16 bases in between. CDR1 and CDR2 from the germline V gene are SGHRS and YFSETQ. The CDR3 region is CASSLGQEVRSAFF. The CDR3 bases are TGCGCCAGCAGCTTGGGACAGGAGGTGCGGTCAGCTTTCTTT.

This clone occurred once. V gene TRBV6-1 combines with J gene TRBJ2-1; D gene unclear. Trimming pared 0 bases from V and 10 bases from J, leaving 7 bases between. Germline V gene sequence: CDR1 MNHNS, CDR2 SASEGT. This CDR3 comprises 12 residues. CDR3 nucleotide sequence: TGTGCCAGCAGTGAAGCTATCGGGGAGCAGTTCTTC. It is translated as CASSEAIGEQFF.

This clone was picked up many times. This CDR3 is CASSLSETQYF. The CDR3 bases are TGTGCCAGCAGTTTATCAGAGACCCAGTACTTC. The chain combines TRBV28 with TRBJ2-5; the D is unclear. This CDR3 region has 11 residues. The V and J ends lost 1 base and 4 bases respectively, with 1 base between them. CDR1 MDHEN and CDR2 SYDVKM come from the germline V gene. Supplemented by reference TRBV28 and TRBJ2-5, the full variable domain reads DVKVTQSSRYLVKRTGEKVFLECVQDMDHENMFWYRQDPGLGLRLIYFSYDVKMKEKGDIPEGYSVSREKKERFSLILESASTNQTSMYLCASSLSETQYFGPGTRLLVL.

This chain links TRBV5-1 with TRBJ2-5, with 9 bases aligning to TRBD2. With 4 bases clipped from V and 1 base from J, the junction kept 2 bases outside the gene matches. This CDR3 is 14 amino acids long. Per germline, CDR1 SGHRS and CDR2 YFSETQ. The CDR3 loop reads CASSLGLAQETQYF. The DNA of the CDR3 is TGCGCCAGCAGCCTGGGACTAGCCCAAGAGACCCAGTACTTC.

A word on this clone: At the DNA level, this CDR3 is encoded by other sequences in the same sample as well. This rearrangement joins TRBV7-2 to TRBJ2-3, with D possibly TRBD2 on 5 matching bases. The CDR3 has 14 residues. The germline V gene encodes CDR1 SGHTA and CDR2 FQGNSA. Trimming took off 0 bases at V and 3 bases at J, with 7 bases between the two ends. The CDR3 DNA reads TGTGCCAGCAGCTTAGCGGGGAGAACAGATACGCAGTATTTT. Its translation: CASSLAGRTDTQYF.

This clone was counted a few times. The J gene is TRBJ2-5, the V gene TRBV10-3, with unresolved D. There are 15 residues in the CDR3. Germline V gives CDR1 ENHRY, CDR2 SYGVKD. Trimming took 2 bases from V and 5 from J, leaving 15 bases between them. CDR3 loop: CAISERRLALETQYF. The CDR3 DNA sequence: TGTGCCATCAGTGAGAGGCGACTTGCCCTCGAGACCCAGTACTTC.

This clone appeared a few times. CDR3 nucleotide sequence: TGTGCCACCACCTTTACAGGCTCTGGGGCCAACGTCCTGACTTTC. It yields the protein CATTFTGSGANVLTF. The V call is TRBV15, the J call TRBJ2-6, with D perhaps TRBD1 (5 bases). CDR3 length equals 15 residues. Germline V gene data show CDR1 as LNHNV and CDR2 as YYDKDF (reference sequence). Trimming cost V 7 bases and J 0 bases, with 10 bases left between them.

This clone was seen just once. The chain employs TRBV6-1 and TRBJ2-1, with D perhaps TRBD1 (5 bases). From germline, CDR1 is MNHNS and CDR2 SASEGT. V lost 3 bases, J lost 4 bases, and 13 bases lay in between. This CDR3 is built from 15 residues. CDR3 protein: CASSEVRAGYNEQFF. CDR3 nucleotide sequence: TGTGCCAGCAGTGAGGTCAGGGCCGGGTACAATGAGCAGTTCTTC.

The CDR3 spells CAWSRQDRGRRNTEAFF. DNA for the CDR3: TGTGCCTGGAGCCGACAGGACAGGGGAAGGCGGAACACTGAAGCTTTCTTT. V gene TRBV30 combines with J gene TRBJ1-1, with 9 bases aligning to TRBD1. Germline values: CDR1 GTSNPN, CDR2 SVGIG (reference sequence). Unmatched junction bases numbered 12, after V lost 3 bases and J lost 1 base. This CDR3 has 17 residues.

The V gene is TRBV10-3, the J gene TRBJ1-2, with 8 positions matching TRBD1. This CDR3 region has 15 residues. Germline assignment: CDR1 ENHRY and CDR2 SYGVKD. V lost 2 bases to trimming and J lost 5 bases; unmatched junction nucleotides: 7. The CDR3 protein is CAISEPDRGWYGYTF. CDR3 bases: TGTGCCATCAGTGAGCCAGACAGGGGATGGTATGGCTACACCTTC.

This clone was observed a handful of times. The V call is TRBV4-2, the J call TRBJ2-4; 8 bases align to TRBD1. CDR3 length equals 16 residues. Germline trimming cut 7 bases from V and 8 bases from J; bases unmatched to any gene: 16. The germline gives CDR1 LGHNA, CDR2 YNFKEQ. The CDR3 region is CASTPRASGGVDIQYF. DNA of the CDR3: TGTGCCAGCACCCCAAGAGCATCAGGGGGCGTTGACATTCAGTACTTC.

There are a few counts of this clone. The rearrangement joins TRBV6-5 to TRBJ2-1; D remains ambiguous. Trimming took 0 bases from V and 7 from J, leaving 13 bases between them. Looked up from germline, CDR1 is MNHEY and CDR2 is SVGAGI. The CDR3 has 15 amino acids. The CDR3 spells CASSYSGLPENEQFF. In nucleotides, the CDR3 is TGTGCCAGCAGTTACTCGGGCCTTCCTGAGAATGAGCAGTTCTTC.

J is TRBJ1-1 and V is TRBV7-3; 8 nucleotides line up with TRBD1. Trimming took 1 base from V and 5 from J; bases not matched to a gene: 6. There are 15 residues in the CDR3. From germline, CDR1 is SGHTA and CDR2 FQGTGA. The CDR3 region is CASSLIGTGGTEAFF. As DNA, the CDR3 is TGTGCCAGCAGCTTAATTGGGACAGGTGGTACTGAAGCTTTCTTT.

This clone was detected only a few times. This chain joins TRBV14 and TRBJ1-2; D unclear. V lost 0 bases and J lost 10, with 12 bases in between. Per the germline V gene, CDR1 is SGHDN and CDR2 is FVKESK. The CDR3 is made up of 13 amino acids. The CDR3 nucleotides read TGTGCCAGCAGCCAAGATGTCCGGCAATTCTACACCTTC. Amino acids: CASSQDVRQFYTF.

The rearrangement uses TRBV11-1 and TRBJ2-1; perhaps TRBD2 as D (6 bases). CDR1 is SGHAT, CDR2 FQDESV, per germline (reference sequence). Trimming took 4 bases from V and 4 from J, leaving 17 bases between them. CDR3 length equals 16 residues. For the CDR3, the DNA is TGTGCCAGCAGCTCAAGAGGGCGGGGACCATACAATGAGCAGTTCTTC. The encoded protein is CASSSRGRGPYNEQFF.

The chain couples TRBV15 to TRBJ2-1; maybe TRBD1 (6 bases). The V gene lost 0 bases and the J gene lost 16 bases, with 19 bases spanning the gap. The CDR3 has 14 residues. CDR1 and CDR2 (germline): LNHNV, YYDKDF (reference sequence). The CDR3 sequence: CATSRDPTEGDEFF. CDR3 in DNA: TGTGCCACCAGCAGAGATCCCACCGAGGGGGATGAATTCTTC.

This chain connects TRBV5-6 to TRBJ2-7, with 9 bases aligning to TRBD1. The CDR3 spans 17 residues. The V gene end was trimmed by 3 bases and the J gene end by 4 bases; junction bases not matched to a gene: 14. Germline loops: CDR1 SGHDT, CDR2 YYEEEE. CDR3 in amino acids: CASSSTYRGPKLYEQYF. The CDR3 coding sequence is TGTGCCAGCAGCTCGACCTACAGGGGGCCGAAACTATACGAGCAGTACTTC.

This chain joins TRBV7-2 and TRBJ2-4; no reliable D call. The germline gives CDR1 SGHTA, CDR2 FQGNSA. This CDR3 has 15 residues. The V end was cut by 1 base, the J end by 9 bases, with 16 bases between. This CDR3 reads CASSLGTNSLGIQYF. The CDR3 DNA is TGTGCCAGCAGCTTAGGGACGAACTCCTTGGGCATTCAGTACTTC.

This clone was recorded a few times. Other DNA sequences from this sample encode an identical CDR3 as well. The gene calls are TRBV14 and TRBJ2-7; D is uncertain. The CDR3 is 14 amino acids. Per the germline V gene, CDR1 is SGHDN and CDR2 is FVKESK. The ends were cut back, 3 bases at V and 0 bases at J, with 9 bases in the middle. CDR3 sequence (DNA): TGTGCCAGCAGCCACCCAACGGGCTCCTACGAGCAGTACTTC. Its translation: CASSHPTGSYEQYF.